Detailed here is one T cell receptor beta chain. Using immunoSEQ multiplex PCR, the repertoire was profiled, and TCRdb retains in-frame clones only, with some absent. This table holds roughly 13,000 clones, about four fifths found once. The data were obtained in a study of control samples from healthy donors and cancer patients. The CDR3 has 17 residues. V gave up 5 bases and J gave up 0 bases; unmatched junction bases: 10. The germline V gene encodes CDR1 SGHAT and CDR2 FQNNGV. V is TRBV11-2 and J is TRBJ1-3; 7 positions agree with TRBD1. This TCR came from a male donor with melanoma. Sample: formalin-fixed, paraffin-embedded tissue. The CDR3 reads CASSAGQLMNSGNTIYF. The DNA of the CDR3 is TGTGCCAGCAGCGCGGGACAGCTTATGAACTCTGGAAACACCATATATTTT.